This entry lists 12 T cell receptor beta chains sequenced from one sample in a study of identical twins. TCRdb itself ran the 5' RACE reads through MiXCR, one entry per CDR3 protein. Of hundreds of thousands of distinct CDR3 sequences listed, approximately 13% are singletons. Separately, the same data were catalogued under a study of yellow fever vaccine responses in identical twins.

The sequenced sample was PBMCs. These receptors originate from a woman aged 18 to 35 in good health.

The chain recombines TRBV14 with TRBJ1-2, with D possibly being TRBD1 (6 bases). Germline V gene data show CDR1 as SGHDN and CDR2 as FVKESK. CDR3 length: 15 residues. Trimming removed 0 bases at V and 5 bases at J, with 13 bases between. The CDR3: CASSQEMGAFYGYTF. CDR3 coding DNA: TGTGCCAGCAGCCAAGAAATGGGGGCTTTTTATGGCTACACCTTC.

The chain is built from TRBV27 and TRBJ2-7; unclear D gene. Trimming left V 2 bases short and J 0 bases short, with 14 bases between. The CDR3 runs 16 residues. CDR1 and CDR2 (germline): MNHEY, SMNVEV (reference sequence). CDR3 in amino acids: CASSLRLASSSYEQYF. CDR3 DNA sequence: TGTGCCAGCAGTTTAAGGTTGGCTTCGAGCTCCTACGAGCAGTACTTC.

This clonotype came up many times. The V and J genes are TRBV12-3 or TRBV12-4 and TRBJ2-1; 9 bases are shared with TRBD1. The CDR3 is 16 residues long. Trimming took 4 bases from V and 7 from J; bases not matched to a gene: 11. The CDR3 DNA follows: TGTGCCAGCAGTTCGGGACAGGGACTCGTAAAAAATGAGCAGTTCTTC. Protein: CASSSGQGLVKNEQFF.

The CDR3 DNA reads TGTGCCAGCTCACCAGACAGAATCGACTATAGCAATCAGCCCCAGCATTTT. Translating gives CASSPDRIDYSNQPQHF. This sequence joins TRBV18 and TRBJ1-5, with a possible D match to TRBD1 (5 bases). V was shortened by 2 bases and J by 0 bases, with 14 bases between the two germline ends. From germline, CDR1 is KGHSH and CDR2 LQKENI. The CDR3 consists of 17 residues.

This clonotype was counted once. J is TRBJ2-1 and V is TRBV28, with no clear D. V was pared by 5 bases and J by 7 bases, with 12 bases between. There are 13 residues in the CDR3. The germline gives CDR1 MDHEN, CDR2 SYDVKM. This chain's CDR3 is CASSRYLVNEQFF. The CDR3 nucleotides are TGTGCCAGCAGTAGATACTTGGTAAATGAGCAGTTCTTC.

The chain couples TRBV6-5 to TRBJ2-1, with 9 bases that match TRBD2. Germline loops: CDR1 MNHEY, CDR2 SVGAGI. J gave up 7 bases and V 2 bases, and 12 bases lay outside the gene matches. The CDR3 runs to 17 residues. CDR3 DNA sequence: TGTGCCAGCAGTTACCCCAACTTAGCGGGAGTTATGAATGAGCAGTTCTTC. Its translation: CASSYPNLAGVMNEQFF.

This sequence joins TRBV18 and TRBJ2-2; 7 nucleotides align to TRBD2. This CDR3 spans 18 amino acids. The V segment lost 4 bases and the J segment 2 bases; nucleotides outside the gene matches: 13. Germline CDR1 reads KGHSH; CDR2 reads LQKENI. CDR3 protein: CASSLFETGTTNTGELFF. CDR3 nucleotide sequence: TGTGCCAGCTCACTTTTTGAAACCGGGACTACAAACACCGGGGAGCTGTTTTTT.

The chain links TRBV12-3 or TRBV12-4 to TRBJ1-1, with D unresolved. With 5 bases removed from V and 7 bases from J, the gap between germline ends came to 14 bases. The CDR3 totals 13 residues. CDR3 protein: CASSPPWQLEAFF. CDR3 nucleotides: TGTGCCAGCAGTCCCCCGTGGCAACTTGAAGCTTTCTTT.

The rearrangement uses TRBV10-2 and TRBJ2-3, with 12 bases that match TRBD2. After removal of 4 bases from V and 8 bases from J, the junction contained 4 bases not matched to a gene. The length of the CDR3 is 14 residues. From germline, CDR1 is WSHSY and CDR2 SAAADI. The CDR3 sequence is CASSAVTSGSTQYF. The CDR3 nucleotides read TGCGCCAGCAGTGCGGTGACTAGCGGGAGTACGCAGTATTTT.

Only a few counts were recorded for this clonotype. The V and J genes are TRBV29-1 and TRBJ2-7; unclear D gene. Trimming took 5 bases from V and 2 from J, leaving 7 bases between them. Germline CDR1 is SQVTM and CDR2 is ANQGSEA. The CDR3 consists of 11 residues. The CDR3 sequence is CSVRPPYEQYF. The DNA of the CDR3 is TGCAGCGTTAGACCTCCCTACGAGCAGTACTTC.

This rearrangement joins TRBV27 to TRBJ2-1, with D maybe TRBD2 (7 bases). The V and J ends lost 7 bases and 4 bases respectively, with 20 bases between them. This CDR3 has 16 residues. CDR1 MNHEY and CDR2 SMNVEV come from the germline V gene (reference sequence). The CDR3 spells CASTISAGAWYNEQFF. In nucleotides, the CDR3 is TGTGCCAGCACCATTTCCGCGGGGGCTTGGTACAATGAGCAGTTCTTC.

This clonotype was counted between two and nine times. This chain links TRBV6-5 with TRBJ2-1, with 12 bases aligning to TRBD2. The junction had 9 bases not matched to a gene; V was cut back by 3 bases and J by 9 bases. Germline V CDR1 and CDR2: MNHEY, SVGAGI. The CDR3 spans 16 residues. The CDR3 loop is CASSYIRPSGGVEQFF. In nucleotides, the CDR3 is TGTGCCAGCAGTTATATCCGTCCTAGCGGGGGGGTTGAGCAGTTCTTC.